The source of this TCR beta chain is a study of T-cell reconstitution after alpha-beta-depleted transplantation in children. The CDR3 consists of 14 residues. The V end lost 0 bases, the J end lost 10 bases, and 13 bases lay between the germline ends. The germline gives CDR1 SGDLS, CDR2 YYNGEE. TCRbeta library preparation incorporated unique molecular identifiers. MiXCR was run by TCRdb on the PCR reads, yielding one entry per CDR3 protein. The table includes about 270,000 distinct CDR3 sequences, around 9.6% detected once. The J gene is TRBJ1-4, the V gene TRBV9; TRBD1 might be the D (5 bases). The sequencing used PBMCs from the stem cell graft donor, collected from the stem cell graft. This TCR came from a human donor who donated a stem cell graft to a child with SCID. The DNA for the CDR3 is TGTGCCAGCAGCGTAGATCAGGGCGTGGGAAAACTGTTTTTT. Translating it yields CASSVDQGVGKLFF.